This T cell receptor (beta chain) was sequenced in a study of technical replicates of blood from a few donors. TCRdb's table, derived via immunoSEQ multiplex PCR, lists solely in-frame clones and lacks some. The data contain 55,000 to 75,000 clones, about 95% of them singletons. This clone has a handful of counts. The CDR3 has 16 residues. The J segment lost 6 bases and the V segment lost 1 base, leaving 10 bases of the junction unmatched. CDR1 is MGHRA and CDR2 is YSYEKL in the germline V gene. This sequence was found in a human donor in good health. Some clones in this sample may be carry-over from other donors' samples. The rearrangement joins TRBV4-1 to TRBJ1-1, with 8 bases aligning to TRBD1. The sequencing input was PBMCs. CDR3 in amino acids: CASSQGVARGPAEAFF. As DNA, the CDR3 is TGCGCCAGCAGCCAAGGGGTGGCCAGGGGGCCCGCTGAAGCTTTCTTT.